The 23 T cell receptor beta chains in this list originate from one sample, sequenced in a study of blood T cell repertoires in COVID-19 (dated by TCRdb to 2018 to 2021). The library relied on the immunoSEQ multiplex PCR assay. Not all clones reach the TCRdb copy of this immuneACCESS table, which keeps in-frame sequences only. Checked studies attribute under half of the gap to unresolved V genes and leave the rest unexplained. The sample table holds about 170,000 clones, of which more than 70% were seen once. About 3.5% of the sample is held by the ten biggest clonotypes. The sample was PBMCs or T cells enriched from blood (not recorded which). The receptor set was obtained from a woman between 45 and 65 years old in a cohort exposed to, infected with or recovered from COVID-19 (not recorded which).

The rearrangement uses TRBV27 and TRBJ1-3; D call uncertain. The V gene lost 6 bases and the J gene lost 4 bases, with 7 bases spanning the gap. The CDR3 has 12 residues. The V gene's germline CDR1 is MNHEY and CDR2 SMNVEV (reference sequence). As DNA, the CDR3 is TGTGCCAGCAGAGACATGGGAAACACCATATATTTT. It encodes CASRDMGNTIYF.

The DNA of the CDR3 is TGTGCCAGCAGCAGCGGGACAGGGGGTTTTGCCGAGCAGTTCTTC. It codes for CASSSGTGGFAEQFF. The chain joins TRBV9 to TRBJ2-1, with 11 positions matching TRBD1. The V segment lost 4 bases and the J segment 10 bases; nucleotides outside the gene matches: 10. The CDR3 covers 15 residues. Per germline, CDR1 SGDLS and CDR2 YYNGEE.

A single count supports this clone. The chain carries TRBV5-4 and TRBJ1-2; the match to TRBD1 covers 8 bases. The V gene end was trimmed by 2 bases and the J gene end by 6 bases; junction bases not matched to a gene: 9. CDR1 is SGHNT, CDR2 YYREEE, per germline (reference sequence). The CDR3 runs to 15 residues. The CDR3 DNA is TGTGCCAGCAGCTTCCCTACAGGGGGTACGGATGGCTACACCTTC. Translation: CASSFPTGGTDGYTF.

The genes are TRBV4-1 and TRBJ1-6; D may be TRBD1 (5 bases). The CDR3 consists of 15 residues. Germline values: CDR1 MGHRA, CDR2 YSYEKL. With 2 bases removed from V and 8 bases from J, the gap between germline ends came to 13 bases. The CDR3 spells CASSQQGDSYSPLHF. For the CDR3, the DNA is TGCGCCAGCAGCCAACAAGGAGACAGTTATTCACCCCTCCACTTT.

The chain couples TRBV28 to TRBJ2-2, with a tentative D call TRBD1 (6 bases). Trimming took off 7 bases at V and 1 base at J, with 7 bases between the two ends. This CDR3 has 13 residues. Germline lookup yields CDR1 MDHEN and CDR2 SYDVKM. The DNA for the CDR3 is TGTGCCAGCATCAGGGGGAACACCGGGGAGCTGTTTTTT. Translating gives CASIRGNTGELFF.

The V gene is TRBV19, the J gene TRBJ1-1, with 7 bases fitting TRBD1. From germline, CDR1 is LNHDA and CDR2 SQIVND (reference sequence). The junction had 3 bases not matched to a gene; V was cut back by 3 bases and J by 2 bases. The CDR3 runs to 14 residues. Here the CDR3 DNA reads TGTGCCAGTAGTATGGGACAGTCTAACACTGAAGCTTTCTTT. It yields the protein CASSMGQSNTEAFF.

This clone was detected a few times. The V gene is TRBV19, the J gene TRBJ2-7; D might be TRBD1 (6 bases). The germline gives CDR1 LNHDA, CDR2 SQIVND (reference sequence). The CDR3 consists of 13 residues. V gave up 3 bases and J gave up 2 bases, with 8 bases separating them. The CDR3 loop is CASSITGTYEQYF. For the CDR3, the DNA is TGTGCCAGTAGTATCACAGGGACCTACGAGCAGTACTTC.

This chain joins TRBV18 and TRBJ2-3; D ambiguous. CDR1 KGHSH and CDR2 LQKENI come from the germline V gene. V was cut by 2 bases and J by 5 bases, with 8 bases left in between. The CDR3 is 13 amino acids. The CDR3 region is CASSPFSGDTQYF. CDR3 in DNA: TGTGCCAGCTCACCATTCTCCGGAGATACGCAGTATTTT.

The J gene is TRBJ1-1, the V gene TRBV29-1; D is uncertain. Germline V lookup: CDR1 SQVTM, CDR2 ANQGSEA. The CDR3 is 14 residues long. V lost 5 bases, J lost 1 base, and 14 bases lay in between. In DNA, the CDR3 is TGCAGCGTTCTATCCCGGGTGACGAACACTGAAGCTTTCTTT. Translated, it gives CSVLSRVTNTEAFF.

This chain connects TRBV5-4 to TRBJ2-1; TRBD2 aligns across 11 bases. The CDR3 contains 18 residues. Per the germline V gene, CDR1 is SGHNT and CDR2 is YYREEE (reference sequence). The V segment lost 4 bases and the J segment 1 base; nucleotides outside the gene matches: 10. The CDR3 bases are TGTGCCAGCAGCCCGCCCCTAGCGGGGGGCCCTTCCTACAATGAGCAGTTCTTC. Residues: CASSPPLAGGPSYNEQFF.

The chain employs TRBV2 and TRBJ2-1; D may be TRBD2 (6 bases). The V gene lost 7 bases and the J gene lost 10 bases, with 17 bases spanning the gap. The CDR3 has 13 residues. Germline assignment: CDR1 SNHLY and CDR2 FYNNEI. The CDR3 loop reads CASMRDRAGEQFF. For the CDR3, the DNA is TGTGCCAGCATGCGGGACCGGGCGGGAGAGCAGTTCTTC.

This clone was seen once. The rearrangement joins TRBV6-1 to TRBJ2-3, with TRBD2 matching 12 bases. There are 15 residues in the CDR3. Germline assignment: CDR1 MNHNS and CDR2 SASEGT. V dropped 3 bases and J dropped 6; count of bases not matched to a gene: 4. The chain's CDR3 is CASSDLAGGTDTQYF. In nucleotides, the CDR3 is TGTGCCAGCAGTGATCTAGCGGGAGGGACGGATACGCAGTATTTT.

The rearrangement joins TRBV19 to TRBJ1-5; weak D call: TRBD1 (6 bases). CDR1 is LNHDA and CDR2 is SQIVND in the germline V gene (reference sequence). The V and J ends lost 4 bases and 4 bases respectively, with 17 bases between them. The CDR3 runs 16 residues. CDR3 in DNA: TGTGCCAGTAGTAATGAAGCGGGGGCCAGGAATCAGCCCCAGCATTTT. It yields the protein CASSNEAGARNQPQHF.

This chain joins TRBV10-3 and TRBJ2-1; D is perhaps TRBD1 (6 bases). The CDR3 has 15 amino acids. The germline V and J ends were trimmed by 0 bases and 7 bases, with 13 bases remaining between them. Germline CDR1 is ENHRY and CDR2 is SYGVKD. This chain's CDR3 is CAISESWTEMNEQFF. The CDR3 DNA reads TGTGCCATCAGTGAGTCTTGGACAGAGATGAATGAGCAGTTCTTC.

The chain is built from TRBV2 and TRBJ2-1; 11 bases match TRBD2. J was trimmed by 5 bases and V by 6 bases; bases with no gene match: 3. Germline CDR1 SNHLY, CDR2 FYNNEI. The CDR3 is made up of 14 amino acids. CDR3 in DNA: TGTGCCAGCAGGGCGGGACTAGCGGACAATGAGCAGTTCTTC. This translates into CASRAGLADNEQFF. The variable domain in full, with the rest retrieved from reference TRBV2 and TRBJ2-1, is EPEVTQTPSHQVTQMGQEVILRCVPISNHLYFYWYRQILGQKVEFLVSFYNNEISEKSEIFDDQFSVERPDGSNFTLKIRSTKLEDSAMYFCASRAGLADNEQFFGPGTRLTVL.

The chain is built from TRBV28 and TRBJ1-3; D ambiguous. V was trimmed by 6 bases and J by 3 bases, leaving 9 bases between them. The germline CDR1 and CDR2 sequences are MDHEN and SYDVKM. The CDR3 covers 13 residues. CDR3 in amino acids: CASRPPVGNTIYF. CDR3 nucleotides: TGTGCCAGCAGACCCCCGGTTGGAAACACCATATATTTT.

The V call is TRBV24-1, the J call TRBJ1-1; D is undetermined. The CDR3 consists of 14 residues. Germline assignment: CDR1 KGHDR and CDR2 SFDVKD. Trimming stripped 7 bases from V and 7 bases from J, with 18 bases between. CDR3 bases: TGTGCCACCAGCAACTTAGGAGGAGGCGGTGAAGCTTTCTTT. It is translated as CATSNLGGGGEAFF.

The rearrangement links TRBV5-1 to TRBJ1-5; no reliable D call. The V gene's germline CDR1 is SGHRS and CDR2 YFSETQ. CDR3 length: 12 residues. Trimming took 7 bases from V and 9 from J, leaving 14 bases between them. The CDR3 sequence: CASRQTIPPQHF. The CDR3 nucleotides read TGCGCCAGCCGACAAACGATTCCGCCCCAGCATTTT.

The V call is TRBV27, the J call TRBJ1-1; a weak D match, TRBD1 (6 bases). The CDR3 is made up of 14 amino acids. Trimming removed 5 bases from V and 4 bases from J, with 14 bases in between. Germline assignment: CDR1 MNHEY and CDR2 SMNVEV (reference sequence). CDR3 sequence (DNA): TGTGCCAGCAGTCAAAGACAGGTGGGCACTGAAGCTTTCTTT. Its translation: CASSQRQVGTEAFF.

This chain connects TRBV9 to TRBJ2-3; 7 bases match TRBD2. CDR1 and CDR2 from the germline V gene are SGDLS and YYNGEE. This CDR3 comprises 16 residues. V trimming: 4 bases; J trimming: 5 bases; junction bases outside the gene matches: 13. Written as DNA, the CDR3 is TGTGCCAGCAGCTTCAGACGTGCGGGAGCTAAAGATACGCAGTATTTT. This gives the protein CASSFRRAGAKDTQYF.

This clone was counted between two and nine times. The V gene is TRBV27, the J gene TRBJ2-1; D is unresolved. V lost 7 bases and J 9 bases, leaving 16 bases between the germline ends. The CDR3 covers 13 residues. In germline, CDR1 is MNHEY, CDR2 SMNVEV (reference sequence). For the CDR3, the DNA is TGTGCCAGCACCCCCGGCGGCGCGCTTGAGCAGTTCTTC. Translating gives CASTPGGALEQFF.

The rearrangement links TRBV6-2 or TRBV6-3 to TRBJ1-1; 12 bases map to TRBD1. V trimming: 5 bases; J trimming: 3 bases; junction bases outside the gene matches: 13. There are 18 residues in the CDR3. Looked up from germline, CDR1 is MNHEY and CDR2 is SVGEGT. CDR3 in DNA: TGTGCCAGCAGTCGCCCATCCGGGACAGGGGGCCTGGACACTGAAGCTTTCTTT. Translation: CASSRPSGTGGLDTEAFF.

This chain joins TRBV4-1 and TRBJ1-2, with TRBD1 identical over 10 bases. Per the germline V gene, CDR1 is MGHRA and CDR2 is YSYEKL. V gave up 7 bases and J gave up 7 bases; unmatched junction bases: 9. The length of the CDR3 is 14 residues. CDR3 in amino acids: CASTVVGQGFGYTF. CDR3 DNA: TGCGCCAGCACGGTAGTGGGACAGGGGTTTGGCTACACCTTC.